What follows is one T cell receptor (beta chain) and its context. Its antigen is unidentified. The entry originates in a study of T-cell memory formation after mild COVID-19. Study in general: TCR clusters were mostly donor specific.

Findings and caveats of the study: Some responding clones appeared in pre-infection memory, suggesting cross-reactive memory joined.

V was clipped by 0 bases and J by 4 bases, with 16 bases between them. The CDR3 length is 16 residues. Germline CDR1 is DFQATT and CDR2 is SNEGSKA (reference sequence). 5'RACE primed at constant segments yielded TCR alpha and TCR beta cDNA libraries bearing sample barcodes and UMIs. TCRdb called the 5' RACE reads again in MiXCR, with one record for every CDR3 protein. The sample yields 350,000 to 450,000 distinct CDR3 sequences, 15% to 25% seen once. Sequenced input: PBMCs or a T cell subset sorted from them (not recorded which). The chain couples TRBV20-1 to TRBJ2-1; the D gene is possibly TRBD1 (6 bases). The receptor was derived from an adult woman who had mild COVID-19 (a few samples of this study predate the infection). Cell type and time point are not known. CDR3 DNA: TGCAGTGCTAGAGATCTTACAGGGATCAGTTACAATGAGCAGTTCTTC. This gives the protein CSARDLTGISYNEQFF.